This TCR beta chain was sequenced during a study of CD8 T cells in Susac syndrome. Study-level results: The authors acknowledged that the study's TCR sequencing and HLA analysis involved relatively few individuals.

Random-hexamer reverse transcription was applied to about 0.5 to 1 ug RNA. The CDR3 of TCR beta was amplified by immunoSEQ multiplex PCR across 54 Vbeta and 13 Jbeta. From the immunoSEQ multiplex PCR reads, TCRdb called clonotypes with MiXCR, one entry per CDR3 protein. The data hold roughly 120,000 distinct CDR3 sequences, with 85% to 95% observed a single time. For this clonotype: What it recognizes is unknown.

This sequence was found in a human donor with multiple sclerosis. Sequenced: CD4+ T cells from PBMCs.

The CDR3 nucleotides read TGTGCCAGCAGCTTAGTGCACGGGAACAATGAGCAGTTCTTC. Amino acid sequence: CASSLVHGNNEQFF. V is TRBV7-3 and J is TRBJ2-1; tentatively, D is TRBD2 (5 bases). CDR1 SGHTA and CDR2 FQGTGA come from the germline V gene. This CDR3 contains 14 residues. V was cut by 2 bases and J by 5 bases, with 10 bases left in between. Looking up the rest from reference TRBV7-3 and TRBJ2-1 gives the full variable domain: GAGVSQTPSNKVTEKGKYVELRCDPISGHTALYWYRQSLGQGPEFLIYFQGTGAADDSGLPNDRFFAVRPEGSVSTLKIQRTERGDSAVYLCASSLVHGNNEQFFGPGTRLTVL.